This TCR beta chain was identified in a study of T cell repertoires in ileal Crohn's disease. Generated by immunoSEQ multiplex PCR, the TCRdb table keeps only in-frame clones and is missing some. The table has about 60,000 clones, 70% to 90% seen once. To note about this clone: The antigen is undetermined.

The CDR3 is made up of 14 amino acids. Per germline, CDR1 MNHEY and CDR2 SVGAGI. The ends were cut back, 9 bases at V and 4 bases at J, with 16 bases in the middle. Whole-study results and caveats: Clonal expansions were more frequent in active smokers than non-smokers at surgery.

Regarding time point: neoterminal ileum biopsy at postoperative endoscopy, about 6 months after surgery. The sequenced material came from ileal tissue. The TCR comes from an adult with Crohn's disease. The V call is TRBV6-5, the J call TRBJ2-1; TRBD1 might be the D (5 bases). CDR3 region: CASCDSRGYNEQFF. In DNA, the CDR3 is TGTGCCAGTTGCGACAGCCGAGGATACAATGAGCAGTTCTTC.